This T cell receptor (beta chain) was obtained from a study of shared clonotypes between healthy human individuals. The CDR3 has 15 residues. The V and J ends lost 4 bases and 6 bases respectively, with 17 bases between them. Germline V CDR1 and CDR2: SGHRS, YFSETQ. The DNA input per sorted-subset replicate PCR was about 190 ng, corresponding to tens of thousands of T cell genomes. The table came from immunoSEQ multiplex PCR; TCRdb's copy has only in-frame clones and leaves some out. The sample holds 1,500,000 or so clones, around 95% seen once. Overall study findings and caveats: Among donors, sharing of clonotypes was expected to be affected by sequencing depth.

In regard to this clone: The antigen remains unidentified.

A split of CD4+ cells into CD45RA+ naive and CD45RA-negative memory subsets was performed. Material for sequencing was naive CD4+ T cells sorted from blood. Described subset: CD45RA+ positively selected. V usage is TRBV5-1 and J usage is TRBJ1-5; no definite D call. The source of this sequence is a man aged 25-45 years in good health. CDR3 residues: CASSPDGEKGQPQHF. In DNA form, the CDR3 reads TGCGCCAGCAGCCCGGACGGTGAGAAGGGTCAGCCCCAGCATTTT.